A selection of T cell receptor beta chains follows, all from one sample in a study of shared clonotypes between healthy human individuals. Measured with immunoSEQ multiplex PCR; TCRdb has only the in-frame clones, and not every one. The data show about 2.3 million clones, around 92% seen once. The sample taken for sequencing was naive CD4+ T cells from PBMCs. These receptors originate from a man between 18 and 29 years old in good health. Some clones in this sample may be carry-over from other donors' samples. Both conserved end residues are part of each CDR3. A D gene is named only where the DNA matches it firmly. Part of the rows lack a size; the others show once, few, many or a class for expanded clones.

>TRBJ2-7|TRBV2|.|.
TGTGCCAGCAGAGACGACAGAGCGGGCACCTTAGGGCAGTACTTC
CASRDDRAGTLGQYF
>TRBJ1-4|TRBV6-1|.|.
TGTGCCAGCAGTGCGAGGACTAATGAAAAACTGTTTTTT
CASSARTNEKLFF
>TRBJ2-4|TRBV11-2|.|.
TGTGCCAGCAGCCCTGCCGGCATTCAGTACTTC
CASSPAGIQYF
>TRBJ1-2|TRBV7-2|.|few
TGTGCCAGCAGCATGATTGACAGGTTGGATGGCTACACCTTC
CASSMIDRLDGYTF
>TRBJ2-7|TRBV2|TRBD2|.
TGTGCCAGCAGCGGACTAGCGAGGTTAGAGCAGTACTTC
CASSGLARLEQYF
>TRBJ2-2|TRBV5-4|TRBD1|.
TGTGCCAGCAGCTCGGGGGACAGGGGGTACTTAGGGGAGCTGTTTTTT
CASSSGDRGYLGELFF
>TRBJ2-2|TRBV7-8|.|.
TGTGCCAGCAGCTTAAACAGATTACCCGGGGAGCTGTTTTTT
CASSLNRLPGELFF
>TRBJ1-4|TRBV5-1|.|.
TGCGCCAGCAGCTCGGCCTCTTATGAAAAACTGTTTTTT
CASSSASYEKLFF
>TRBJ2-7|TRBV11-1|.|once
TGTGCCAGCAGCTTAGCGTTCGGTCCCTACGAGCAGTACTTC
CASSLAFGPYEQYF
>TRBJ1-4|TRBV7-2|.|.
TGTGCCAGCAGCCACAGCAACCAAAAACTGTTTTTT
CASSHSNQKLFF
>TRBJ1-2|TRBV19|.|.
TGTGCCAGTAGTACCATGCTTAGTAACTATGGCTACACCTTC
CASSTMLSNYGYTF
>TRBJ1-5|TRBV30|TRBD1|.
TGTGCCTGGAGTCAAGGGACAGGGTTTTATCAGCCCCAGCATTTT
CAWSQGTGFYQPQHF
>TRBJ2-1|TRBV15|.|.
TGTGCCACCAGCTGGGACTCGCCGGGGGAGCAGTTCTTC
CATSWDSPGEQFF
>TRBJ2-2|TRBV5-1|.|once
TGCGCCAGCAGCCCACCAGGGGCCGGCACCGGGGAGCTGTTTTTT
CASSPPGAGTGELFF
>TRBJ2-3|TRBV5-4|TRBD2|.
TGTGCCAGCAGTGGCCGGTCAGCGGGAGGTTACACAGATACGCAGTATTTT
CASSGRSAGGYTDTQYF
>TRBJ2-2|TRBV18|.|.
TGTGCCAGCTCACCGCGGACCGCGAACACCGGGGAGCTGTTTTTT
CASSPRTANTGELFF
>TRBJ2-7|TRBV7-6|.|.
TGTGCCAGCAGCACTCTCGGGGGCGCGTCCGAGCAGTACTTC
CASSTLGGASEQYF
>TRBJ2-2|TRBV7-3|.|once
TGTGCCAGCAGTGGGGGCCTCGGGGAGCTGTTTTTT
CASSGGLGELFF
>TRBJ2-1|TRBV27|TRBD2|.
TGTGCCAGCAGTTTATCGCGGAATGGACTAGCGGGATACAATGAGCAGTTCTTC
CASSLSRNGLAGYNEQFF
>TRBJ1-1|TRBV28|.|.
TGTGCCAGCAGTTTATGGGGTGGGATAGGACCAGCCGGAGCTTTCTTT
CASSLWGGIGPAGAFF
>TRBJ2-7|TRBV29-1|.|.
TGCAGCGTTGCCCTCAGGGCCCCGAACGGCGAGCAGTACTTC
CSVALRAPNGEQYF
>TRBJ2-3|TRBV28|TRBD2|few
TGTGCCAGCACAATAACAGGGACTAGCCAAAAAGATACGCAGTATTTT
CASTITGTSQKDTQYF
>TRBJ2-5|TRBV5-1|TRBD1|.
TGCGCCAGCAGCTTGGTGACAGGGGGATTCCAAGAGACCCAGTACTTC
CASSLVTGGFQETQYF
>TRBJ2-1|TRBV6-4|.|.
TGTGCCAGCAGTCGACAGCCCGGAGCTTACAATGAGCAGTTCTTC
CASSRQPGAYNEQFF
>TRBJ2-1|TRBV7-9|TRBD2|.
TGTGCCAGCACCGACAAGCGACTAGCGGGCAATGAGCAGTTCTTC
CASTDKRLAGNEQFF
>TRBJ2-2|TRBV5-1|.|.
TGCGCCAGCAGCTTGGACGCGAACACCGGGGAGCTGTTTTTT
CASSLDANTGELFF
>TRBJ2-3|TRBV5-1|.|.
TGCGCCAGCAGTCTCCCCCTTCCGCAACGAAGCGCAGATACGCAGTATTTT
CASSLPLPQRSADTQYF
>TRBJ2-7|TRBV7-9|TRBD1|.
TGTGCCAGCAGCTTATCAGGACAGGGCGTCTACGAGCAGTACTTC
CASSLSGQGVYEQYF
>TRBJ1-1|TRBV6-6|.|.
TGTGCCAGCAGCCCCAACCTACAGGGACTCGCTGAAGCTTTCTTT
CASSPNLQGLAEAFF
>TRBJ1-3|TRBV21-1|.|once
TGTGCCAGCACCCCACAGGGGTCTGGAAACACCATATATTTT
CASTPQGSGNTIYF
>TRBJ2-7|TRBV14|TRBD2|.
TGTGCCAGCAGCCAAGATTGGGGGGGATTGTACTTC
CASSQDWGGLYF
>TRBJ2-7|TRBV14|.|.
TGTGCCAGCAGCCAAGATTTAGTCAGCGAGCAGTACTTC
CASSQDLVSEQYF
>TRBJ1-2|TRBV9|.|.
TGTGCCAGCAGTGAAACCGGGACACCAAATGGCTACACCTTC
CASSETGTPNGYTF
>TRBJ2-5|TRBV11-3|.|.
TGTGCCAGCAGCTTTCTAGTAGGGGAGACCCAGTACTTC
CASSFLVGETQYF
>TRBJ2-4|TRBV30|.|.
TGTGCCTGGAGTGTTTGGGGTTCGGTAGCCAAAAACATTCAGTACTTC
CAWSVWGSVAKNIQYF
>TRBJ2-7|TRBV10-3|TRBD2|.
TGTGCCATCAGTGAGCAAGGGACTAGCGGGGGACGTGAGCAGTACTTC
CAISEQGTSGGREQYF
>TRBJ1-2|TRBV7-9|.|once
TGTGCCAGCAGCTTAGTCCAAAACTATGGCTACACCTTC
CASSLVQNYGYTF
>TRBJ1-3|TRBV5-1|.|once
TGCGCCAGCAGCCCGGACAGTCCGAGGGACACCATATATTTT
CASSPDSPRDTIYF
>TRBJ2-3|TRBV5-1|TRBD2|.
TGCGCCAGCAGCTTGTATTTTGGGCTAGCGGGAGGGCTAGATACGCAGTATTTT
CASSLYFGLAGGLDTQYF
>TRBJ2-1|TRBV5-1|.|.
TGCGCCAGCAGCTTACCCCCCCCAGGAGCCTACAATGAGCAGTTCTTC
CASSLPPPGAYNEQFF